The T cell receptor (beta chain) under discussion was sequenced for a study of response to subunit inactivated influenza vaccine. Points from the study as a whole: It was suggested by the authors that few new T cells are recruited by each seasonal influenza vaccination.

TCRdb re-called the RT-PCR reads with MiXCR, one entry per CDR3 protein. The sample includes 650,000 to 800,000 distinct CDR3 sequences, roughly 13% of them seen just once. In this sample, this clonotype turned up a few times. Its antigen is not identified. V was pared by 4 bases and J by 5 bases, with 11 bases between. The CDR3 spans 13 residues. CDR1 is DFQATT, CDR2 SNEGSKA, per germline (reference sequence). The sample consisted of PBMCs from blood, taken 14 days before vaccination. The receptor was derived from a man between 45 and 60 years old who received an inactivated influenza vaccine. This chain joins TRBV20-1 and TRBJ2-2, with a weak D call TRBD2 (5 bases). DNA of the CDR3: TGCAGTGCTACTCCGCGGGCTACCGGGGAGCTGTTTTTT. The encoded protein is CSATPRATGELFF.